The rows below give T cell receptor beta chains drawn from one sample of a study of shared clonotypes between healthy human individuals. Here immunoSEQ multiplex PCR was the method, and the copy in TCRdb shows in-frame clones only, minus some. The sample has some 2,100,000 clones, approximately 94% seen once; the top ten hold roughly 0.13%. Input material: naive CD4+ T cells sorted from blood. The origin of the receptors is a man younger than 30 in good health. CDR3s include the opening cysteine and the closing phenylalanine or tryptophan. The D gene is left open where the match is weak. The listing skips clone size in some rows; elsewhere it reads once, few, many or a size class.

TGTGCCTCTACAGGGGGCGGTAATGAAAAACTGTTTTTT | CASTGGGNEKLFF | TRBJ1-4 | 13 | TRBD1 | TRBV30 | .
TGCAGCGTGGGACAGGGGGCGCACGAGCAGTACTTC | CSVGQGAHEQYF | TRBJ2-7 | 12 | TRBD1 | TRBV29-1 | .
TGCGCCAGCAGCAATACCGGGACCGGAGGCTTCTACGAGCAGTACTTC | CASSNTGTGGFYEQYF | TRBJ2-7 | 16 | . | TRBV5-1 | .
TGTGCCATCAGTGAGTTTGGTTCGGCGTGGGGTTTGTACTTC | CAISEFGSAWGLYF | TRBJ2-7 | 14 | . | TRBV10-3 | .
TGTGCCAGCTCGCTCAGGGTATCTGAGAGCAATCAGCCCCAGCATTTT | CASSLRVSESNQPQHF | TRBJ1-5 | 16 | . | TRBV18 | once
TGTGCCAGCAGCGCCCCGGCCCCCGCCAAAAACATTCAGTACTTC | CASSAPAPAKNIQYF | TRBJ2-4 | 15 | . | TRBV5-6 | .
TGTGCCAGTAGTATAACCCCCAGCCCTCCCTATCAGCCCCAGCATTTT | CASSITPSPPYQPQHF | TRBJ1-5 | 16 | . | TRBV19 | .
TGCGCCAGCAGCTTGGCTCTCCTCGGACAGGGGAGGGAGACCCAGTACTTC | CASSLALLGQGRETQYF | TRBJ2-5 | 17 | TRBD1 | TRBV5-1 | .
TGTGCCAGCAGTGACAATACCGGGACAGGGGGCCATTGGGGTGGCTACACCTTC | CASSDNTGTGGHWGGYTF | TRBJ1-2 | 18 | TRBD1 | TRBV6-1 | .
TGTGCCAGCAGTTTAGGCCTAGCGGGGGTTGCGCCCTACGAGCAGTACTTC | CASSLGLAGVAPYEQYF | TRBJ2-7 | 17 | TRBD2 | TRBV27 | .
TGCGCCAGCAGCCAACGGTTGGGAGGACAAGAGACCCAGTACTTC | CASSQRLGGQETQYF | TRBJ2-5 | 15 | . | TRBV4-3 | .
TGTGCCAGTAGTATAGTCCCTGACATTCAGTACTTC | CASSIVPDIQYF | TRBJ2-4 | 12 | . | TRBV19 | .
TGTGCCAGCAGTGGGGGGGTCCTCTATAATTCACCCCTCCACTTT | CASSGGVLYNSPLHF | TRBJ1-6 | 15 | . | TRBV6-1 | .
TGCGCCAGCAGCTTGGGAGGGTCGCTCGGTAACACTGAAGCTTTCTTT | CASSLGGSLGNTEAFF | TRBJ1-1 | 16 | . | TRBV5-1 | .
TGCGCCAGCAGCCAAGAGGGGACAGGGGTTGGCTACACCTTC | CASSQEGTGVGYTF | TRBJ1-2 | 14 | TRBD1 | TRBV4-1 | .
TGTGCCAGCAGCGTAGGGTCGGCCACTTTTACCCAAAACTACGAGCAGTACTTC | CASSVGSATFTQNYEQYF | TRBJ2-7 | 18 | . | TRBV9 | .
TGTGCCAGCAGAACTCCTGGCCATGTGAGAGAGACCCAGTACTTC | CASRTPGHVRETQYF | TRBJ2-5 | 15 | . | TRBV6-1 | .
TGTGCCAGCAGCCGGGTGGCAGGGCCTAACACTGAAGCTTTCTTT | CASSRVAGPNTEAFF | TRBJ1-1 | 15 | . | TRBV6-4 | .
TGCGCCAGCAGCCAAGCTAAGCTACAGCTTCCCCCCTACGAGCAGTACTTC | CASSQAKLQLPPYEQYF | TRBJ2-7 | 17 | . | TRBV4-3 | .
TGTGCCTGGACTTTTAGGGGAAGTGTAACTAATGAAAAACTGTTTTTT | CAWTFRGSVTNEKLFF | TRBJ1-4 | 16 | . | TRBV30 | .
TGTGCCAGCCGTCCCGCCGGTCTGAACATTCAGTACTTC | CASRPAGLNIQYF | TRBJ2-4 | 13 | . | TRBV18 | .
TGTGCCAGCAGCTTATTCAGCGGTTACAATGAGCAGTTCTTC | CASSLFSGYNEQFF | TRBJ2-1 | 14 | . | TRBV7-9 | once
TGTGCCAGCAGCTTAAATCCAGGGCAAGAGACCCAGTACTTC | CASSLNPGQETQYF | TRBJ2-5 | 14 | . | TRBV11-2 | .
TGTGCCAGCACTAATCGGGAGACCCAGTACTTC | CASTNRETQYF | TRBJ2-5 | 11 | . | TRBV6-5 | once
TGTGCCAGCAGCGGTGACGGGACAGGGTCGGAAAAACTGTTTTTT | CASSGDGTGSEKLFF | TRBJ1-4 | 15 | TRBD1 | TRBV9 | once
TGTGCCAGCAGTTTCCGACCGGGGGGTCAAGAGACCCAGTACTTC | CASSFRPGGQETQYF | TRBJ2-5 | 15 | TRBD2 | TRBV28 | .
TGTGCCATCCCCTCGAAATCTGGGGCCAACGTCCTGACTTTC | CAIPSKSGANVLTF | TRBJ2-6 | 14 | . | TRBV10-3 | .
TGTGCCAGCAGCCGCAACAGGGGGATCGGCAATGGCTACACCTTC | CASSRNRGIGNGYTF | TRBJ1-2 | 15 | TRBD1 | TRBV14 | .